There are a few counts of the clone carrying this TCR beta chain. Its target is unknown. Original methodology: What underpinned the distant-metastasis classifier for papillary thyroid cancer was the set of CDR3 differences across clinicopathological groups. With MiXCR, TCRdb called clones anew from the PCR reads. V and J calls and clone size were set by TCRdb, not the authors. This sample has approximately 16,000 clones, with roughly 29% found just once. Nobody among the patients had been given any treatment before thyroid surgery. The data are from a study of metastatic and nonmetastatic thyroid tumors. For the study at large: The authors compared repertoires across blood and tumor or nodule tissue from malignant and benign thyroid patients. Findings of the study overall: Benign nodules were reported to have significantly lower TCR beta diversity than malignant thyroid tumors, in blood and tumor.

Germline-derived CDR1 and CDR2 are MNHEY and SVGAGI. This CDR3 has 12 amino acids. V was shortened by 3 bases and J by 6 bases, with 9 bases between the two germline ends. The V and J genes are TRBV6-5 and TRBJ2-7; the D gene is possibly TRBD2 (6 bases). Source material: tumor tissue. The TCR originated in a male donor with papillary thyroid cancer or a benign thyroid nodule (not recorded which). Some clones in this sample may be carry-over from other donors' samples. The CDR3 DNA reads as TGTGCCAGCAGTTATGGAGGGGCCGAGCAGTACTTC. Its protein is CASSYGGAEQYF.